This TCR beta chain was obtained from a study of long-term antiretroviral therapy in people with HIV. V lost 6 bases, J lost 7 bases, and 15 bases stayed unmatched. CDR3 size: 17 residues. Germline lookup yields CDR1 LNHDA and CDR2 SQIVND (reference sequence). They ran version v3.0 of the immunoSEQ assay at survey level. Sequencing was performed with immunoSEQ multiplex PCR; in TCRdb, only in-frame clones are kept and a portion is missing. The table lists about 33,000 clones, 65% to 85% of them singletons. This sequence was found in a woman in her forties or fifties with HIV. Sequencing used unsorted PBMCs, obtained 3.1 years after starting antiretroviral therapy. This chain connects TRBV19 to TRBJ2-1, with 10 bases fitting TRBD2. Here the CDR3 DNA reads TGTGCCAGTAGGCCCTCGGGAGCGGGGGGGCCGAGGAATGAGCAGTTCTTC. Amino acid sequence: CASRPSGAGGPRNEQFF.